Each of the 27 T cell receptor beta chains below was sequenced from the same sample in a study of OX40 agonist ivuxolimab in advanced cancers. The data were produced by immunoSEQ multiplex PCR, yet TCRdb's version contains in-frame clones alone and is incomplete. The sample lists some 110,000 clones, around nine tenths occurring once. This specimen was CD4+ or CD8+ T cells sorted from blood, taken in a trial of the OX40 agonist ivuxolimab. These receptors were taken from an adult with an advanced solid tumor such as melanoma, head and neck, liver or kidney cancer.

The V gene is TRBV28, the J gene TRBJ2-1; perhaps TRBD2 as D (7 bases). This CDR3 region has 15 residues. Trimming took off 2 bases at V and 5 bases at J, with 13 bases between the two ends. Germline values: CDR1 MDHEN, CDR2 SYDVKM. CDR3 bases: TGTGCCAGCAGTTTAGGGGGGGCGGCTAACAATGAGCAGTTCTTC. Amino acids: CASSLGGAANNEQFF.

This clone was seen a few times. This rearrangement joins TRBV30 to TRBJ2-1, with 9 bases lining up with TRBD1. J lost 1 base, V lost 5 bases, and 15 bases had no gene match. The length of the CDR3 is 18 residues. Germline lookup yields CDR1 GTSNPN and CDR2 SVGIG (reference sequence). This CDR3 is CAWGLGTGHRFSYNEQFF. The CDR3 nucleotides read TGTGCCTGGGGTCTAGGGACAGGGCATAGATTTTCCTACAATGAGCAGTTCTTC.

The chain joins TRBV27 to TRBJ2-2, with unresolved D. Germline V gene sequence: CDR1 MNHEY, CDR2 SMNVEV (reference sequence). The CDR3 length is 13 residues. V was pared by 2 bases and J by 6 bases, with 7 bases between. The CDR3 region has the DNA TGTGCCAGCAGTTTAAATTCAGCCGGGGAGCTGTTTTTT. Protein product: CASSLNSAGELFF.

The rearrangement joins TRBV30 to TRBJ1-2; no firm D call. Between the trimmed V and J ends, which lost 1 base and 3 bases, there was a span of 6 bases. CDR1 and CDR2 (germline): GTSNPN, SVGIG (reference sequence). CDR3 length equals 12 residues. As DNA, the CDR3 is TGTGCCTGGAGTGCGGGTTACTATGGCTACACCTTC. Protein product: CAWSAGYYGYTF.

The chain has TRBV10-3 and TRBJ1-5; D is possibly TRBD1 (5 bases). The CDR3 loop spans 14 amino acids. Germline CDR1 and CDR2: ENHRY and SYGVKD. V shed 3 bases and J shed 2 bases, with 8 bases lying between them. The CDR3: CAISDQGGNQPQHF. DNA of the CDR3: TGTGCCATCAGTGACCAGGGCGGCAATCAGCCCCAGCATTTT.

DNA of the CDR3: TGTGCCAGCAGTCTCACAGTGAACACTGAAGCTTTCTTT. It codes for CASSLTVNTEAFF. The V and J genes are TRBV6-5 and TRBJ1-1, with D hard to call. The germline CDR1 and CDR2 sequences are MNHEY and SVGAGI. Trimming removed 5 bases at V and 0 bases at J, with 7 bases between. CDR3 length equals 13 residues.

The chain employs TRBV5-1 and TRBJ1-2; D remains ambiguous. The V end lost 0 bases, the J end lost 2 bases, and 5 bases lay between the germline ends. The CDR3 runs 13 residues. From germline, CDR1 is SGHRS and CDR2 YFSETQ. DNA for the CDR3: TGCGCCAGCAGCTTGGGGGAAAACTATGGCTACACCTTC. Translated: CASSLGENYGYTF.

This clone was recorded only once. This chain joins TRBV19 and TRBJ1-1; weak D call: TRBD1 (5 bases). The germline CDR1 and CDR2 sequences are LNHDA and SQIVND (reference sequence). The CDR3 sequence is 16 residues long. V was shortened by 3 bases and J by 0 bases, with 14 bases between the two germline ends. The DNA for the CDR3 is TGTGCCAGTAGTATTGGGGAAAAGGGGCTGAACACTGAAGCTTTCTTT. As protein: CASSIGEKGLNTEAFF.

The chain has TRBV9 and TRBJ1-1; weak D call: TRBD1 (5 bases). This CDR3 region has 16 residues. Germline-derived CDR1 and CDR2 are SGDLS and YYNGEE. Trimming took 4 bases from V and 2 from J, leaving 18 bases between them. CDR3 in amino acids: CASSPPPAGINTEAFF. The CDR3 region has the DNA TGTGCCAGCAGCCCCCCCCCGGCAGGGATAAACACTGAAGCTTTCTTT.

This clone was detected only once. The chain is built from TRBV7-6 and TRBJ1-3; D unresolved. V lost 5 bases and J 0 bases, leaving 17 bases between the germline ends. CDR1 and CDR2 (germline): SGHVS, FNYEAQ. CDR3 length: 17 residues. The CDR3 reads CASSVSPTPSSGNTIYF. The CDR3 coding sequence is TGTGCCAGCAGCGTATCACCAACCCCAAGCTCTGGAAACACCATATATTTT.

The rearrangement joins TRBV28 to TRBJ1-5; D remains unclear. CDR3 length: 16 amino acids. Per germline, CDR1 MDHEN and CDR2 SYDVKM. V was cut by 3 bases and J by 2 bases, with 14 bases left in between. DNA of the CDR3: TGTGCCAGCAGTTTTTACCGGGCCCCGGGCAATCAGCCCCAGCATTTT. Its translation is CASSFYRAPGNQPQHF.

The chain recombines TRBV9 with TRBJ2-1; TRBD1 aligns across 9 bases. Germline CDR1 is SGDLS and CDR2 is YYNGEE. Losses at the gene ends were 1 base for V and 5 bases for J; bases not matched to a gene: 10. CDR3 length: 17 amino acids. The CDR3 DNA is TGTGCCAGCAGCGTAACCCCCCCGGGACAGGGCCACAATGAGCAGTTCTTC. As protein: CASSVTPPGQGHNEQFF. The full variable domain, rest sourced from reference TRBV9 and TRBJ2-1, is DSGVTQTPKHLITATGQRVTLRCSPRSGDLSVYWYQQSLDQGLQFLIQYYNGEERAKGNILERFSAQQFPDLHSELNLSSLELGDSALYFCASSVTPPGQGHNEQFFGPGTRLTVL.

This rearrangement joins TRBV7-9 to TRBJ1-2; D is possibly TRBD1 (6 bases). The CDR3 loop spans 13 amino acids. V gave up 2 bases and J gave up 5 bases, with 9 bases separating them. Germline V gene lookup returns CDR1 SEHNR and CDR2 FQNEAQ (reference sequence). CDR3 in amino acids: CASSLSGAYGYTF. DNA of the CDR3: TGTGCCAGCAGCTTATCAGGGGCGTATGGCTACACCTTC.

The chain has TRBV6-1 and TRBJ2-5; D is tentatively TRBD1 or TRBD2 (6 bases each). Trimming shortened V by 2 bases and J by 2 bases, and 15 bases separated the two germline ends. From germline, CDR1 is MNHNS and CDR2 SASEGT. The CDR3 consists of 16 residues. The CDR3 nucleotides are TGTGCCAGCAGTGAAAAGTGGGGGGCAGGGCAAGAGACCCAGTACTTC. Protein: CASSEKWGAGQETQYF.

The V gene is TRBV5-1, the J gene TRBJ1-4; D is perhaps TRBD1 (6 bases). This CDR3 is built from 14 residues. The V gene lost 3 bases and the J gene lost 8 bases, with 14 bases spanning the gap. CDR1 and CDR2 from the germline V gene are SGHRS and YFSETQ. The CDR3 is CASSSGGSGEKLFF. The CDR3 DNA sequence: TGCGCCAGCAGCTCCGGGGGCAGCGGGGAAAAACTGTTTTTT.

This clone has only one observation. CDR3 sequence: CARGPRGAGGTDTQYF. DNA of the CDR3: TGTGCCCGCGGGCCCCGGGGGGCGGGGGGAACGGATACGCAGTATTTT. The rearrangement links TRBV9 to TRBJ2-3; 8 bases agree with TRBD2. The CDR3 is 16 amino acids. The junction had 19 bases not matched to a gene; V was cut back by 10 bases and J by 6 bases. Germline V gives CDR1 SGDLS, CDR2 YYNGEE. Full variable domain (outside the CDR3, taken from reference TRBV9 and TRBJ2-3): DSGVTQTPKHLITATGQRVTLRCSPRSGDLSVYWYQQSLDQGLQFLIQYYNGEERAKGNILERFSAQQFPDLHSELNLSSLELGDSALYFCARGPRGAGGTDTQYFGPGTRLTVL.

The chain links TRBV5-1 to TRBJ2-3; 9 nucleotides align to TRBD1. Germline V gives CDR1 SGHRS, CDR2 YFSETQ. The J segment lost 4 bases and the V segment lost 5 bases, leaving 8 bases of the junction unmatched. There are 15 residues in the CDR3. The CDR3 coding sequence is TGCGCCAGCAGAACGGCGACAGGGGGGGCAGATACGCAGTATTTT. Its protein is CASRTATGGADTQYF.

This clone was found a few times. The genes are TRBV6-5 and TRBJ2-7, with 8 bases matching TRBD1. The V gene end was trimmed by 6 bases and the J gene end by 0 bases; junction bases not matched to a gene: 7. CDR1 and CDR2 (germline): MNHEY, SVGAGI. There are 15 residues in the CDR3. In DNA form, the CDR3 reads TGTGCCAGCAGCCGGCATGGACAGGGCTCCTACGAGCAGTACTTC. Amino acids: CASSRHGQGSYEQYF.

The chain employs TRBV19 and TRBJ2-3; 8 nucleotides align to TRBD1. Germline-derived CDR1 and CDR2 are LNHDA and SQIVND (reference sequence). The CDR3 is 14 residues long. With 8 bases clipped from V and 0 bases from J, the junction kept 4 bases outside the gene matches. The CDR3 here is CASGQGSSTDTQYF. The CDR3, as DNA: TGTGCCAGTGGACAGGGTTCTAGCACAGATACGCAGTATTTT.

CDR3 amino acids: CASSLVAGSHEQYF. CDR3 sequence (DNA): TGTGCCAGCAGCTTAGTAGCGGGGTCCCACGAGCAGTACTTC. The J gene is TRBJ2-7, the V gene TRBV13; TRBD2 aligns across 8 bases. Unmatched junction bases numbered 4, after V lost 1 base and J lost 5 bases. CDR1 PRHDT and CDR2 FYEKMQ come from the germline V gene (reference sequence). This CDR3 is 14 amino acids long.

This clone was counted once. The CDR3 nucleotides read TGCGCCAGCAGCGTTGCTAGCGGGGACGGAGAGACCCAGTACTTC. Amino acids: CASSVASGDGETQYF. V is TRBV5-1 and J is TRBJ2-5; 9 nucleotides match TRBD2. After removal of 4 bases from V and 4 bases from J, the junction contained 8 bases not matched to a gene. The CDR3 has 15 amino acids. The V gene's germline CDR1 is SGHRS and CDR2 YFSETQ.

The chain links TRBV4-1 to TRBJ2-7, with 7 bases that match TRBD1. The CDR3 spans 15 residues. Germline CDR1 is MGHRA and CDR2 is YSYEKL. Germline trimming cut 3 bases from V and 6 bases from J; bases unmatched to any gene: 11. The chain's CDR3 is CASSQGRQGHGEQYF. CDR3 in DNA: TGCGCCAGCAGCCAGGGCCGACAGGGACATGGCGAGCAGTACTTC.

The chain is built from TRBV27 and TRBJ1-1; D perhaps matches TRBD1 (6 bases). The germline V and J ends were trimmed by 7 bases and 2 bases, with 14 bases remaining between them. Germline CDR1 is MNHEY and CDR2 is SMNVEV (reference sequence). The CDR3 covers 14 residues. The CDR3 DNA reads TGTGCCAGCACCCCGGGGGCCGTTAACACTGAAGCTTTCTTT. The encoded protein is CASTPGAVNTEAFF.

This clone has just one count. The chain recombines TRBV11-2 with TRBJ2-7; D not resolved. Between the trimmed V and J ends, which lost 2 bases and 2 bases, there was a span of 10 bases. CDR1 is SGHAT, CDR2 FQNNGV, per germline. The CDR3 is 14 amino acids. CDR3 DNA sequence: TGTGCCAGCAGCTTATACTCAGGCCCCTACGAGCAGTACTTC. Its translation is CASSLYSGPYEQYF.

This clone was seen once. The gene calls are TRBV7-3 and TRBJ1-5; D unresolved. Per germline, CDR1 SGHTA and CDR2 FQGTGA. There are 15 residues in the CDR3. The V gene lost 5 bases and the J gene lost 4 bases, with 15 bases spanning the gap. The chain's CDR3 is CASSPRSRLNQPQHF. The CDR3 DNA follows: TGTGCCAGCAGCCCCCGGTCTCGGTTAAATCAGCCCCAGCATTTT.

The chain joins TRBV19 to TRBJ1-5; D is unclear. CDR3 length: 13 residues. V was pared by 4 bases and J by 3 bases, with 7 bases between. Germline CDR1 is LNHDA and CDR2 is SQIVND (reference sequence). The CDR3 sequence: CASSTQTNQPQHF. The DNA of the CDR3 is TGTGCCAGTAGTACCCAAACCAATCAGCCCCAGCATTTT.

The chain recombines TRBV10-3 with TRBJ1-6; D ambiguous. Trimming shortened V by 4 bases and J by 9 bases, and 7 bases separated the two germline ends. The CDR3 sequence is 12 residues long. Germline V lookup: CDR1 ENHRY, CDR2 SYGVKD. This CDR3 reads CAISAEGSPLHF. The CDR3 DNA is TGTGCCATCAGTGCTGAGGGTTCACCCCTCCACTTT.